These T cell receptor beta chains were read from a single sample in a study of T cells in localized non-small cell lung cancer. The data were produced by immunoSEQ multiplex PCR, yet TCRdb's version contains in-frame clones alone and is incomplete. The sample has fewer than 90,000 clones, 60% to 85% seen once. Here the sequenced sample was PBMCs, taken before any cancer treatment. The source of these receptors is a man aged 40-75 years with stage II squamous cell lung carcinoma. The CDR3 runs from the conserved cysteine through the conserved F or W. A D gene is named only where the DNA matches it firmly. A clone size is listed for some rows: how often the clone was seen (once, few, many), or a class if it is expanded.

TRBD2,NA,TRBV4-2,TRBJ2-4,CASSHLPGLAGLAKNIQYF,TGTGCCAGCAGCCACCTACCGGGACTAGCGGGCTTAGCCAAAAACATTCAGTACTTC
NA,NA,TRBV18,TRBJ2-5,CASSPGETQYF,TGTGCCAGCTCACCAGGGGAGACCCAGTACTTC
TRBD1,NA,TRBV7-6,TRBJ2-5,CASSSQTGPQETQYF,TGTGCCAGCAGCTCTCAGACAGGGCCGCAGGAGACCCAGTACTTC
NA,NA,TRBV4-1,TRBJ1-2,CASSQGQAANYGYTF,TGCGCCAGCAGCCAAGGACAGGCCGCTAACTATGGCTACACCTTC
NA,once,TRBV28,TRBJ1-3,CASSSPGTGNTIYF,TGTGCCAGCAGTTCTCCAGGGACTGGAAACACCATATATTTT
NA,NA,TRBV7-8,TRBJ1-1,CASSLRSKGSNTEAFF,TGTGCCAGCAGCTTAAGATCAAAGGGCTCAAACACTGAAGCTTTCTTT
NA,NA,TRBV9,TRBJ2-7,CASSVEGTYSYEQYF,TGTGCCAGCAGCGTAGAGGGGACATACTCCTACGAGCAGTACTTC
NA,NA,TRBV27,TRBJ1-1,CASSPPPVVNTEAFF,TGTGCCAGCAGTCCCCCCCCGGTTGTGAACACTGAAGCTTTCTTT
TRBD1,once,TRBV6-1,TRBJ2-7,CACQQGAYEQYF,TGTGCCTGCCAACAGGGGGCCTACGAGCAGTACTTC
TRBD2,NA,TRBV5-6,TRBJ2-3,CASSLAASGGITDTQYF,TGTGCCAGCAGCTTGGCCGCTAGCGGGGGGATCACAGATACGCAGTATTTT
NA,NA,TRBV10-3,TRBJ2-3,CAIRGIGTDTQYF,TGTGCCATCAGGGGAATAGGCACAGATACGCAGTATTTT
NA,NA,TRBV5-1,TRBJ1-3,CASSLDGDSGNTIYF,TGCGCCAGCAGCTTGGACGGAGACTCTGGAAACACCATATATTTT
NA,NA,TRBV4-2,TRBJ1-2,CASSQDWGGDYGYTF,TGTGCCAGCAGCCAAGATTGGGGAGGGGACTATGGCTACACCTTC
NA,NA,TRBV28,TRBJ2-1,CASSSRLVDEQFF,TGTGCCAGCAGTTCACGACTAGTCGATGAGCAGTTCTTC
NA,NA,TRBV28,TRBJ1-1,CASSFGAQRAFF,TGTGCCAGCAGTTTCGGGGCCCAGAGGGCTTTCTTT
TRBD1,few,TRBV6-4,TRBJ2-1,CASRTGTGPMNEQFF,TGTGCCAGCAGGACTGGGACAGGGCCAATGAATGAGCAGTTCTTC
NA,NA,TRBV4-3,TRBJ1-2,CASSQDGNYGYTF,TGCGCCAGCAGCCAAGACGGGAACTATGGCTACACCTTC
NA,NA,TRBV6-5,TRBJ1-3,CASRGNTIYF,TGTGCCAGCAGGGGAAACACCATATATTTT
NA,few,TRBV7-9,TRBJ1-2,CASSLDGQGLHGYTF,TGTGCCAGCAGCTTAGACGGCCAGGGATTGCATGGCTACACCTTC
NA,NA,TRBV7-6,TRBJ2-1,CASSTLRDEQFF,TGTGCCAGCAGCACATTACGGGATGAGCAGTTCTTC
TRBD1,NA,TRBV4-3,TRBJ1-5,CASSPTGYSNQPQHF,TGCGCCAGCAGCCCGACAGGGTATAGCAATCAGCCCCAGCATTTT
NA,NA,TRBV7-6,TRBJ2-3,CASSPGVGTDTQYF,TGTGCCAGCAGTCCGGGGGTGGGCACAGATACGCAGTATTTT
NA,few,TRBV6-6,TRBJ1-6,CASREQSNSPLHF,TGTGCCAGCAGGGAGCAAAGTAATTCACCCCTCCACTTT
TRBD2,NA,TRBV5-4,TRBJ2-7,CASSLESSGISYEQYF,TGTGCCAGCAGCTTGGAATCCAGCGGGATCTCCTACGAGCAGTACTTC
TRBD1,NA,TRBV9,TRBJ1-2,CASRTGRGGYTF,TGTGCCAGCAGGACAGGGCGGGGCGGCTACACCTTC
TRBD1,NA,TRBV27,TRBJ1-1,CASSLGTGGTEAFF,TGTGCCAGCAGTTTGGGGACAGGAGGCACTGAAGCTTTCTTT
TRBD1,NA,TRBV29-1,TRBJ2-7,CSARDRQDEQYF,TGCAGCGCCCGGGACAGGCAGGACGAGCAGTACTTC
TRBD1,NA,TRBV4-1,TRBJ2-2,CASSRDRTQGELFF,TGCGCCAGCAGCCGGGACAGGACGCAAGGGGAGCTGTTTTTT
NA,NA,TRBV19,TRBJ2-3,CASSIRSGASTDTQYF,TGTGCCAGTAGTATCAGGTCGGGGGCTAGCACAGATACGCAGTATTTT
NA,NA,TRBV6-5,TRBJ2-5,CASSPWTPTETQYF,TGTGCCAGCAGTCCTTGGACGCCTACGGAGACCCAGTACTTC
TRBD2,few,TRBV9,TRBJ2-1,CASSVGLAGGGMGNEQFF,TGTGCCAGCAGCGTGGGACTAGCGGGAGGAGGTATGGGGAATGAGCAGTTCTTC
NA,once,TRBV6-1,TRBJ2-1,CASSGRTYNEQFF,TGTGCCAGCAGTGGACGAACTTACAATGAGCAGTTCTTC
NA,few,TRBV18,TRBJ1-1,CATREQMNTEAFF,TGTGCGACCCGAGAGCAGATGAACACTGAAGCTTTCTTT
NA,NA,TRBV28,TRBJ1-2,CASTLTESYGYTF,TGTGCCAGCACCTTGACCGAAAGCTATGGCTACACCTTC
NA,NA,TRBV19,TRBJ2-7,CASSSSTYEQYF,TGTGCCAGTAGCAGTAGTACCTACGAGCAGTACTTC